This T cell receptor (beta chain) is drawn from a study of HIV-infected patients and healthy controls (dated 2014 in TCRdb). Concerning the study at large: Whether deep TCR repertoire sequencing of small blood samples from HIV patients could capture immune perturbation and reconstitution was tested in the study. Broad study findings and their caveats: Comparisons were complicated by unequal numbers of distinct sequences between patients and controls, and rare events from HIV-infected data were overweighted by size-matching. A major limit on how widely the findings apply, in the view of the authors, was that only sixteen HIV-infected individuals were processed. In the study, no determination of donor HLA types was made. Compared with controls, HIV-infected patients showed significantly different mean usage of eight alpha and eight beta V genes. During therapy, a significant decrease in frequency was seen for HIV-associated CDR3s, whereas no significant change was found for CMV-associated CDR3s, although most of them became more frequent. In the samples, alpha-beta chain pairing was left undetermined. The dynamics of distinct T-cell subpopulations could not be separated, and sequencing depth was restricted, because whole blood was used. HIV-infected repertoires showed significantly elevated mean Gini indices relative to controls, which possibly reflects oligoclonality. Compared with untreated HIV+ repertoires, healthy control repertoires had roughly threefold more distinct CDR3s and a higher Shannon diversity. The apparent post-therapy recovery of the Gini index in HIV-infected patients was not reproduced in size-matched repertoire data. The observed differences in diversity could not be explained by the slight differences in age and sex profiles between the study cohorts. By Jaccard index and by the count of highly shared sequences, healthy controls shared more CDR3s between individuals than HIV+ patients did. Alpha-chain CDR3s from MAIT cells appeared at high frequency in healthy controls but were severely depleted in HIV+ repertoires.

SuperScript III was used to reverse transcribe 500 ng RNA with primers targeting the alpha and beta constant regions. Separate alpha and beta chain libraries were made by chain-specific third strand synthesis with multiplexing indices. To avoid primer bias, the protocol used one single primer pair to amplify every rearrangement within a chain, and the protocol also attached molecular barcodes to each cDNA molecule. The SP2 sequencing primer site and a random hexamer were carried on a 5' RACE adapter, to which purified cDNA was joined by T4 RNA Ligase 1. Second strand synthesis was primed from the SP2 site with Phusion polymerase, using slow temperature ramps to favor optimal annealing. Two random hexamer sequences, both added before amplification and joined together, made up the 12-nucleotide barcode of each molecule. P5 and P7 adapter elements plus a second index were added in a short first PCR, which was followed by a roughly 24-cycle amplification PCR with P5s and P7 primers. In total the libraries went through 25 to 35 PCR cycles, after which the libraries were quantified on a Qubit, sized on a Bioanalyzer, and diluted to around 4 nM. The normalized libraries were sequenced on an Illumina MiSeq using 2 x 250 paired-end kits. Reverse transcription reactions were cleaned up on MinElute columns and eluted into around 10 ul Tris-Cl. Adapter ligations ran for approximately 25 hours at 16 degrees C and were afterwards cleaned with AMPure XP beads at a 1:1 ratio. On the authors' methods: A modified Decombinator that output V, J, insert and barcode information was used to process the demultiplexed FASTQ files. Sequences that shared a barcode but differed from the dominant sequence were treated as errors and discarded, and barcodes were clustered at Levenshtein distance 3 and counted to estimate the original cDNA molecules. The R packages ineq, vegan, igraph and RCytoscape were used for downstream analyses, together with IMGT nomenclature and CDR3 definitions. The authors computed V gene usage over distinct sequences and counted each TCR a single time to avoid skew from clonal expansion. Within a donor, similarity networks joined unique CDR3 amino acid sequences in every case where two of them were separated by a single Levenshtein edit. Published HIV-specific CDR3s (about 100 alpha, 600 to 800 beta) and CMV-specific CDR3s (roughly 13 alpha, about 260 beta) were assembled and queried against the repertoires. Random subsampling to size-matched repertoires demonstrated that the decreased diversity in patients did not result from their lower sequence numbers. In TCRdb, the public reads were trimmed at Q25 with fastp and aligned with MiXCR, with productive beta chains retained. Entries are consolidated by CDR3 protein sequence, retaining the most common genes and DNA. The V and J calls follow TCRdb's processing rather than the paper's. This sample has roughly 15,000 distinct CDR3 sequences in its table, and about 9.8% of those were observed once. About 6.3% of the sample lies in the top ten.

Since whole blood was used without any cell fractionation, the repertoire reflected all peripheral T cells in unsorted form. About 9 uninfected healthy donors were sampled as controls, a few of whom were sampled twice around 3 months apart. A roughly 2.4 ml sample of peripheral blood was drawn into Tempus tubes for RNA extraction. The TURBO-DNase kit was used to remove leftover genomic DNA, and GLOBINclear was used to deplete globin mRNA. Based on its abundance in the sample, this clonotype is medium-sized (0.01 to 0.1%). Its antigen has not been determined. The input lacks base qualities; no much larger clone sits a single base away. The source material was blood. The TCR sequence derives from an adult in good health.

The sequenced DNA is TGCAGTGCTAGAGAGCAAGACGGCTTCACTTATGAAGCTTTCTTT. It translates to CSAREQDGFTYEAFF. Recombination connected TRBV20-1 to TRBJ1-1; the D gene remains uncertain. A distance of 18 bases separates the germline ends of V and J, which lose 0 bases and 7 bases respectively. From cysteine to phenylalanine, the CDR3 is 15 amino acids long. The read is trimmed to its CDR3 DNA, 45 bases read in frame from base 1. As encoded in the germline V gene (reference sequence), CDR1 is DFQATT while CDR2 is SNEGSKA.